This entry describes one TCR beta chain. Cohort 3 donors counted as recovered after two negative PCRs, clearance, or resolved symptoms. The data are from a study of blood T cell repertoires in COVID-19. Across the whole study: The samples span acute and convalescent COVID-19 from the United States, Italy and Spain. PBMCs, B-cell-depleted T cells, or T cells provided the cDNA or gDNA that made up the material.

Authors' methods: Estimation of nucleated cell counts relied on the amplification of reference gene primers. Only in-frame clones appear in the TCRdb table, and some are missing; sequencing was by immunoSEQ multiplex PCR. Clonal size and the V and J genes are those of that table, whereas D and trimming came from the DNA. The data contain around 200,000 clones, 88% of them singletons. Germline CDR1 and CDR2: SGHNT and YYREEE (reference sequence). The CDR3 sequence is 14 residues long. Unmatched junction bases numbered 6, after V lost 4 bases and J lost 4 bases. The origin of this receptor is a woman in her thirties who had recovered from COVID-19. Sequenced material: PBMCs or T cells enriched from blood (not recorded which). The chain carries TRBV5-4 and TRBJ1-1; 8 positions agree with TRBD1. Here the CDR3 DNA reads TGTGCCAGCAGCCCTGGACAGGGAATCACTGAAGCTTTCTTT. This codes for CASSPGQGITEAFF.